The 9 T cell receptor beta chains presented below share a single source sample, sequenced in a study of T cell repertoires in cytomegalovirus infection (dated by TCRdb to about 2019). Sequenced using an Illumina HiSeq 1500. Starting from the raw public reads, TCRdb applied fastp trimming at Q25, assembled clones with MiXCR and retained in-frame beta chains. One record per CDR3 amino acid sequence lists the most common genes and DNA. The sample records fewer than 950,000 distinct CDR3 sequences, 30% to 35% of which are singletons. About an eighth of the sample rests with the top ten. The sample's treatment or condition label, decoded: in vitro stimulation with specific CMV peptide epitopes to enrich CMV-specific T cells. No antigen has been identified for these receptors. The source material was cultured CD8+ T cells from PBMCs, sampled from culture after CMV antigen stimulation. These receptors all come from a human donor in good health (CMV status not recorded). Some clones in this sample may be carry-over from other donors' samples.

The chain has TRBV19 and TRBJ1-5, with 8 bases fitting TRBD1. CDR1 is LNHDA and CDR2 is SQIVND in the germline V gene (reference sequence). J gave up 9 bases and V 3 bases, and 4 bases lay outside the gene matches. The CDR3 covers 13 residues. The CDR3 region is CASSIQGAGPQHF. CDR3 bases: TGTGCCAGTAGTATCCAGGGGGCAGGGCCCCAGCATTTT.

In its sample, this clonotype was seen many times. The genes are TRBV10-3 and TRBJ1-1; TRBD1 matches at 8 bases. Germline values: CDR1 ENHRY, CDR2 SYGVKD. Germline trimming cut 6 bases from V and 4 bases from J; bases unmatched to any gene: 10. The CDR3 contains 15 residues. CDR3 region: CAISGGQARGTEAFF. The CDR3, as DNA: TGTGCCATCAGCGGGGGACAGGCCCGGGGCACTGAAGCTTTCTTT.

The J gene is TRBJ2-2, the V gene TRBV2, with D possibly being TRBD1 (6 bases). CDR1 is SNHLY and CDR2 is FYNNEI in the germline V gene. This CDR3 region has 12 residues. Between the trimmed V and J ends, which lost 9 bases and 3 bases, there was a span of 8 bases. The DNA for the CDR3 is TGTGCCAGGCAGGGGCACACCGGGGAGCTGTTTTTT. It specifies CARQGHTGELFF.

This chain uses TRBV4-1 with TRBJ2-1; 10 nucleotides line up with TRBD2. The ends lost 2 bases at V and 8 bases at J; junction bases unmatched: 3. CDR1 is MGHRA, CDR2 YSYEKL, per germline. The length of the CDR3 is 14 residues. The CDR3 nucleotides are TGCGCCAGCAGCCAAAGGACTAGCGGCCATGAGCAGTTCTTC. This translates into CASSQRTSGHEQFF.

The chain couples TRBV27 to TRBJ1-1; D gene unclear. This CDR3 has 12 amino acids. Germline-derived CDR1 and CDR2 are MNHEY and SMNVEV (reference sequence). Trimming removed 7 bases from V and 5 bases from J, with 11 bases in between. The CDR3 region is CASKLGSTEAFF. In DNA, the CDR3 is TGTGCCAGCAAATTGGGATCGACTGAAGCTTTCTTT.

The rearrangement joins TRBV12-5 to TRBJ1-2, with D perhaps matching TRBD1 (6 bases). The CDR3 extends over 16 amino acids. The V gene lost 4 bases and the J gene lost 8 bases, with 23 bases spanning the gap. Germline V gene sequence: CDR1 LGHNT, CDR2 FRNRAP. This CDR3 is CASGSPLIRGDRGYTF. DNA of the CDR3: TGTGCTAGTGGTTCCCCCCTCATCCGGGGAGACAGGGGCTACACCTTC.

The CDR3 coding sequence is TGTGCCAGCAGTGAAAAGAACAGCCCGAACACTGAAGCTTTCTTT. Protein product: CASSEKNSPNTEAFF. The chain carries TRBV6-1 and TRBJ1-1, with D unclear. Per germline, CDR1 MNHNS and CDR2 SASEGT. The CDR3 is 15 amino acids. V lost 2 bases to trimming and J lost 1 base, with 11 bases between them.

This clonotype was picked up a small number of times. The chain recombines TRBV6-6 with TRBJ2-1, with D unresolved. Germline V lookup: CDR1 MNHNY, CDR2 SVGAGI (reference sequence). The CDR3 totals 12 residues. The ends were cut back, 6 bases at V and 9 bases at J, with 12 bases in the middle. Here the CDR3 DNA reads TGTGCCAGCAGCGGCCTCATGAGTGAGCAGTTCTTC. It encodes CASSGLMSEQFF.

The sample holds a few counts of this clonotype. The J gene is TRBJ1-5, the V gene TRBV5-4, with TRBD1 matching 7 bases. V dropped 4 bases and J dropped 4; count of bases not matched to a gene: 8. Germline assignment: CDR1 SGHNT and CDR2 YYREEE (reference sequence). This CDR3 region has 15 residues. Here the CDR3 reads CASSVDRATNQPQHF. CDR3 nucleotide sequence: TGTGCCAGCAGCGTAGACAGGGCCACTAATCAGCCCCAGCATTTT.